These 11 T cell receptor beta chains share one sample of origin, sequenced in a study of post-analysis software for immune sequencing data. Study-wide results and limits: Compared with controls, patients had more of about five TRBV segments, including TRBV5-6, TRBV5-1 and TRBV20-1.

The TCR beta cDNA libraries contained unique molecular identifiers. TCRdb ran MiXCR on the PCR reads and lists one entry per CDR3 protein. The sample holds 650,000 to 850,000 distinct CDR3 sequences, about 57% seen once. What these receptors recognize is not known. The source material was blood. The receptors here all came from a girl under 18 with multiple sclerosis.

The chain uses TRBV6-5 and TRBJ1-2; D is unclear. V lost 2 bases to trimming and J lost 1 base, with 5 bases between them. This CDR3 has 13 residues. CDR1 is MNHEY and CDR2 is SVGAGI in the germline V gene. In DNA form, the CDR3 reads TGTGCCAGCAGTTACAACGGTAACTATGGCTACACCTTC. This translates into CASSYNGNYGYTF.

As to this clonotype: Sequence at one end of the junction differs from germline and may be a read error. This rearrangement joins TRBV12-3 or TRBV12-4 to TRBJ2-5; possible D gene TRBD1, 5 bases. The CDR3 consists of 15 residues. The CDR3 DNA follows: TGTGCCTGCAGTTTATTGGGTGGGGCCGGGGAGACCCAGTACTTC. It specifies CACSLLGGAGETQYF.

The chain's CDR3 is CASSPPGFQETQYF. CDR3 in DNA: TGTGCCAGCTCACCACCGGGATTCCAAGAGACCCAGTACTTC. The rearrangement links TRBV18 to TRBJ2-4; D remains ambiguous. The J call may be incorrect, as the DNA end agrees better with TRBJ2-5. Germline V gene sequence: CDR1 KGHSH, CDR2 LQKENI. The CDR3 has 14 residues.

The rearrangement links TRBV28 to TRBJ1-1; D not resolved. V was clipped by 8 bases and J by 0 bases, with 7 bases between them. This CDR3 has 12 amino acids. CDR1 MDHEN and CDR2 SYDVKM come from the germline V gene. Here the CDR3 reads CASADMNTEAFF. DNA for the CDR3: TGTGCCAGCGCGGATATGAACACTGAAGCTTTCTTT.

This clonotype appeared a few times. J is TRBJ1-2 and V is TRBV11-2; D unclear. The CDR3 consists of 16 residues. Germline V gene lookup returns CDR1 SGHAT and CDR2 FQNNGV. The V end was cut by 0 bases, the J end by 2 bases, with 13 bases between. The CDR3 DNA reads TGTGCCAGCAGCTTAGATCGGGGAGCTCTCAACTATGGCTACACCTTC. Translated, it gives CASSLDRGALNYGYTF. The variable domain in full, with the rest retrieved from reference TRBV11-2 and TRBJ1-2, is EAGVAQSPRYKIIEKRQSVAFWCNPISGHATLYWYQQILGQGPKLLIQFQNNGVVDDSQLPKDRFSAERLKGVDSTLKIQPAKLEDSAVYLCASSLDRGALNYGYTFGSGTRLTVV.

This clonotype turned up a few times. This chain joins TRBV5-1 and TRBJ2-1; TRBD2 aligns across 11 bases. With V trimmed by 3 bases and J by 0 bases, 5 bases remained unmatched. Germline V lookup: CDR1 SGHRS, CDR2 YFSETQ. The CDR3 length is 17 residues. The CDR3: CASSSGLAGFSYNEQFF. DNA for the CDR3: TGCGCCAGCAGCTCCGGACTAGCGGGCTTCTCCTACAATGAGCAGTTCTTC.

The chain joins TRBV3-1 to TRBJ2-7; D may be TRBD2 (6 bases). The V end was cut by 4 bases, the J end by 1 base, with 11 bases between. Looked up from germline, CDR1 is LGHDT and CDR2 is YNNKEL (reference sequence). The CDR3 length is 14 residues. CDR3 protein: CASSRRDPSYEQYF. The CDR3 region has the DNA TGTGCCAGCAGCCGGCGGGACCCGTCCTACGAGCAGTACTTC.

This sequence joins TRBV11-2 and TRBJ2-4; D is perhaps TRBD1 (6 bases). The DNA end favors TRBJ2-7, so the J call may be wrong. The CDR3 has 15 amino acids. CDR1 and CDR2 from the germline V gene are SGHAT and FQNNGV. Here the CDR3 DNA reads TGTGCCAGCAGCTTAGCCTCGACAGGTGCCTACGAGCAGTACTTC. Translated: CASSLASTGAYEQYF.

This clonotype was counted ten times or more. The rearrangement joins TRBV12-3 or TRBV12-4 to TRBJ2-7, with 8 bases aligning to TRBD1. V was pared by 6 bases and J by 9 bases, with 7 bases of the junction left unmatched. The CDR3 is made up of 12 amino acids. The DNA of the CDR3 is TGTGCCAGCAGCATCGACAGGGGTAGGCAGTACTTC. Its translation: CASSIDRGRQYF.

This clonotype was seen only a few times. The chain carries TRBV5-1 and TRBJ1-5; D is possibly TRBD1 (6 bases). Germline V gene sequence: CDR1 SGHRS, CDR2 YFSETQ. The ends were cut back, 4 bases at V and 5 bases at J, with 10 bases in the middle. This CDR3 spans 13 amino acids. The DNA for the CDR3 is TGCGCCAGCAGCGTGGACAGTTATCAGCCCCAGCATTTT. It codes for CASSVDSYQPQHF.

A few counts support this clonotype. V gene TRBV15 combines with J gene TRBJ1-2; D unclear. Trimming pared 5 bases from V and 5 bases from J, leaving 18 bases between. This CDR3 region has 15 residues. Germline V lookup: CDR1 LNHNV, CDR2 YYDKDF (reference sequence). CDR3 nucleotide sequence: TGTGCCACCAGCCTTGACGGCCCGGGTGGGTATGGCTACACCTTC. Translation gives CATSLDGPGGYGYTF.